The clone carrying this T cell receptor beta chain appeared many times. Antigen: not known. TCR beta CDR3 region amplification was performed from RNA transcripts. The HTBI primer set served for first-round RT-PCR of the TCR CDR3. MiXCR, applied by TCRdb to the multiplex PCR reads, yields one record per CDR3 protein. The repertoire has about 480,000 distinct CDR3 sequences, about 15% of them found once; the top ten carry around 17%. This sample stems from a study of T cells in Graves' hyperthyroidism and ophthalmopathy. Whole-study results and caveats: Model-based prediction identified ophthalmopathy a median around seven months prior to its onset.

In germline, CDR1 is MDHEN, CDR2 SYDVKM. Trimming took off 6 bases at V and 6 bases at J, with 17 bases between the two ends. The CDR3 consists of 14 residues. Hyperthyroidism had been newly diagnosed in patients aged 18 to 65, and its duration was under 2 months. Those patients with uncontrolled infection, other autoimmune disease, pregnancy or lactation were excluded. The chain is built from TRBV28 and TRBJ1-1; D possibly corresponds to TRBD1 (5 bases). The sample comprised blood. This sequence originates from a woman aged 18-29 years with Graves' hyperthyroidism. Here the CDR3 DNA reads TGTGCCAGCAGACCCCAGGGTAGAAGAGCTGAAGCTTTCTTT. Encoded protein: CASRPQGRRAEAFF.